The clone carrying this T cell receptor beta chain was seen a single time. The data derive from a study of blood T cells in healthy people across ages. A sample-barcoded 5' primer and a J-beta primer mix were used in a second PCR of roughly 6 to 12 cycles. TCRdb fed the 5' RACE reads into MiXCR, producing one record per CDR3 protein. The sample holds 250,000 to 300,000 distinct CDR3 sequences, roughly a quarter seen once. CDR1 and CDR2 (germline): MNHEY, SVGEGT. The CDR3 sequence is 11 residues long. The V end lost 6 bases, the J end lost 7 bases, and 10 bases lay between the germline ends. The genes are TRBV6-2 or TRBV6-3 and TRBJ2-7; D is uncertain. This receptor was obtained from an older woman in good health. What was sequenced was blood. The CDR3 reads CASSPMREQYF. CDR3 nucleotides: TGTGCCAGCAGCCCCATGCGGGAGCAGTACTTC.